This T cell receptor beta chain was sequenced in a study of blood T cells in healthy people across ages (dated by TCRdb to between 2014 and 2016). Background on the whole study: In model experiments, template switching captured roughly one uniquely barcoded TCR beta cDNA molecule for every two T cells. Four age groups were formed from the donors: young (average approximately 15 years), middle-aged (around 41), aged (about 62) and long-lived (less than 85). Age-related changes in TCR beta repertoire diversity were measured in the study by deep sequencing normalized with unique cDNA molecular identifiers. Donors of different ages were randomly distributed across sequencing lanes to avoid experimental bias. Using the same blood draw, the study looked at two additional independent replicas of 1 million unique cDNA reads for two donors, one aged 18 to 30 and the other aged 80 or older. The research as a whole found: Estimates of total diversity from one million sequenced T cells were regarded as lower bounds and underestimates. Because the CMV infection status of the donors was unknown, age-related changes in expanded clonotypes may potentially have been confounded. Since profiling was done on bulk unsorted PBMCs, naive and antigen-experienced compartments could not be conclusively compared. As age increased, observed TCR beta diversity per million T cells dropped in a roughly linear way, and a significant reduction was already evident by age about 40. A strong correlation was found between observed TCR beta diversity and the percentage of naive T cells measured by flow cytometry. Compared with the aged group, the long-lived group had more naive CD4+ T cells, fewer expanded clones and increased TCR diversity, a pattern suggesting age selection.

A note on this clonotype: Its specific antigen is unknown. Base qualities are missing; no much larger clone stands one base away.

The library was generated by 5' RACE. TCRdb shows the sequencer as Illumina HiSeq 2500. A second PCR of about 7 to 12 cycles was performed with a sample-barcoded 5' primer and a J-beta primer mix. A unique molecular identifier was introduced onto each TCR beta cDNA molecule by a template-switch 5' adaptor carrying 12 random nucleotides. At least 2.5 million CDR3-containing paired-end reads were obtained from each sample. All of the RNA was converted into first-strand cDNA using the Mint cDNA synthesis kit, with a TRBC-specific oligonucleotide serving as the primer. All cDNA was treated with uracil-DNA glycosylase and then went through a first 18-cycle PCR with the universal primers M1SS and BC2_uni_R. The study's own analysis went as follows. Each sample was normalized by randomly selecting 1 million high-quality reads, each carrying a distinct molecular identifier. Instead of being binned into consensus sequences, reads with shared molecular identifiers were discarded. MiTCR, run with a Q25 quality threshold and the strictest error-elimination algorithm, handled CDR3 identification, clonotype clustering and error correction. Lower-bound total TCR beta diversity was estimated with a nonparametric unseen species model using Euler transformation. TCRdb's own reprocessing of the public reads used fastp at Q25 and MiXCR and kept productive beta chains. Each entry merges the rows of one CDR3 protein and shows their most common DNA and genes. The V and J calls here are based on TCRdb, not the publication. A total of hundreds of thousands of distinct CDR3 sequences appear in this sample, under 70% of them only once. 30% to 40% of the sample is held by the ten biggest clonotypes.

The donors were around 39 Caucasian individuals from Russia, aged roughly 6 to 90 years, who were systemically healthy. Each donor gave about 9.2 milliliters of peripheral blood, drawn into EDTA-treated Vacutainer tubes. Ficoll-Paque density-gradient centrifugation was used to isolate PBMCs, with at least 6.5 million per sample. Total RNA was extracted from PBMCs with Trizol reagent, with at least 6 micrograms obtained per sample. The percentages of naive CD45RAhigh/CD27high T cells were determined by flow cytometry on a PBMC aliquot from every donor. From cysteine to phenylalanine, the CDR3 is 16 amino acids long. The CDR3 DNA has 48 bases and is translated from base 1. The junction shows trimming of 2 bases on V and 4 bases on J, and the gene matches do not reach 7 bases of it. Based on the germline V gene, the CDR1 and CDR2 sequences are MRHNA and SNTAGT.

The receptor was isolated from a man between 60 and 75 years old in good health. The sequence is built from TRBV6-4 and TRBJ1-1, and 10 bases in between align with TRBD1. The sample was blood. The sequenced DNA is TGTGCCAGCAGTGACATGGGACAGGGGAAGGGCACTGAAGCTTTCTTT. The resulting protein is CASSDMGQGKGTEAFF.